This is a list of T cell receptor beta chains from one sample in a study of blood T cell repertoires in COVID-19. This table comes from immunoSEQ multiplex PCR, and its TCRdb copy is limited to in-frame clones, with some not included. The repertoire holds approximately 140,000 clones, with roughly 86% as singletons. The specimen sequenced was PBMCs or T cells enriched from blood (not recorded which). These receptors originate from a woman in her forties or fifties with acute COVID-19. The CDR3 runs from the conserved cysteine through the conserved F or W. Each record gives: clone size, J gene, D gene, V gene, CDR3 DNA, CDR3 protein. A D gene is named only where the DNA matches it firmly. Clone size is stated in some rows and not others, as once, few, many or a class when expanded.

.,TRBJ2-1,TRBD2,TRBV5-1,TGCGCCAGCAGCCCGGCAACCGGGACTAGCTCGTACAATGAGCAGTTCTTC,CASSPATGTSSYNEQFF
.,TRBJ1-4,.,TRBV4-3,TGCGCCAGCAGCGCCCAACAGGGATATAATGAAAAACTGTTTTTT,CASSAQQGYNEKLFF
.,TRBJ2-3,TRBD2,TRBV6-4,TGTGCCAGCAGTGCCATAGCGGGGCGGACGGATACGCAGTATTTT,CASSAIAGRTDTQYF
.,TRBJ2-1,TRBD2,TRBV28,TGTGCCAGCACTGTATGGCGGGAGGGTAAAAATGAGCAGTTCTTC,CASTVWREGKNEQFF
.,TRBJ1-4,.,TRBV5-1,TGCGCCAGCAGCGCCGCCGGGATGGTTCGGACTAATGAAAAACTGTTTTTT,CASSAAGMVRTNEKLFF
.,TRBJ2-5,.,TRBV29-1,TGCAGCGTTCAGGGACATCCGCCCCAAGAGACCCAGTACTTC,CSVQGHPPQETQYF
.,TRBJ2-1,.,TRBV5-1,TGCGCCAGCAGCACCCCTTCGGTGGATGAGCAGTTCTTC,CASSTPSVDEQFF
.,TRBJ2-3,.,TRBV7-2,TGTGCCAGCAGCTTATTTCGGGACACAGATACGCAGTATTTT,CASSLFRDTDTQYF
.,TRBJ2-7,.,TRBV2,TGTGCCAGCGGTTACACCTACGAGCAGTACTTC,CASGYTYEQYF
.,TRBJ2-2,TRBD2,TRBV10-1,TGCGCCAGCAGCCCCACGAGGCTAGCGGGAGGAACTAAAGTCTCGCGACCCGGGGAGCTGTTTTTT,CASSPTRLAGGTKVSRPGELFF
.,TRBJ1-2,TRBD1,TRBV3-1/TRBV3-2,TGTGCCAGCCGGACAGGGAACTATGGCTACACCTTC,CASRTGNYGYTF
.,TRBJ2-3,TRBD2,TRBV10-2,TGCGCCAGCAGTGAGTACTATCGCGGGAGCGATAAAGATACGCAGTATTTT,CASSEYYRGSDKDTQYF
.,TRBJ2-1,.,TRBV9,TGTGCCAGCAGCGTAAGCGGCGCCTCCTACAATGAGCAGTTCTTC,CASSVSGASYNEQFF
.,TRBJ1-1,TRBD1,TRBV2,TGTGCCAGCAGTCGACAGGGGCCGAGTAACACTGAAGCTTTCTTT,CASSRQGPSNTEAFF
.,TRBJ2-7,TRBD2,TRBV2,TGTGCCGGGAAGAGGGGACTAGCGGGCACCTACGAGCAGTACTTC,CAGKRGLAGTYEQYF
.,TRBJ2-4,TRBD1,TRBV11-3,TGTGCCAGCAGCCAAGCCTACAGGGGCCAGTGGAGCGGAAACATTCAGTACTTC,CASSQAYRGQWSGNIQYF
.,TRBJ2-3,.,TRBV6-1,TGTGCCAGCAGTGATCCCGGGGGCACAGATACGCAGTATTTT,CASSDPGGTDTQYF
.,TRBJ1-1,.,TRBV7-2,TGTGCCAGCAGCCCACAGGTGAACACTGAAGCTTTCTTT,CASSPQVNTEAFF
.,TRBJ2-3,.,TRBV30,TGTGCCTGGATCCTTTCCGGGTCAGATACGCAGTATTTT,CAWILSGSDTQYF
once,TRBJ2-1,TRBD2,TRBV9,TGTGCCAGCAGCGAGACAATAGCGGGAGGGCGCAATGAGCAGTTCTTC,CASSETIAGGRNEQFF
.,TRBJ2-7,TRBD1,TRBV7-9,TGTGCCAGCAGCTTAGCGGGCAGGGGGCAATACGAGCAGTACTTC,CASSLAGRGQYEQYF
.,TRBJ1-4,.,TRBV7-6,TGTGCCAGCAGCTTAGGGGTACAGGTCGGGGAAAAACTGTTTTTT,CASSLGVQVGEKLFF
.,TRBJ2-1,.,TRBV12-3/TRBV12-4,TGTGCCAGCAGTTCGTACAGTGAGCAGTTCTTC,CASSSYSEQFF
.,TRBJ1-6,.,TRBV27,TGTGCCAGCAGTTTAAGGCCGGGGGATAATTCACCCCTCCACTTT,CASSLRPGDNSPLHF
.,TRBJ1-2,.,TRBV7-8,TGTGCCAGCAGCTCGACCGACGGACTTGAGGGCTACACCTTC,CASSSTDGLEGYTF
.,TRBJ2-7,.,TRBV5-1,TGCGCCAGCAGCTCCCCAGGCTCCTACGAGCAGTACTTC,CASSSPGSYEQYF
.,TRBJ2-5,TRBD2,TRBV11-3,TGTGCCAGCAGCTTAGCGAGGAGGGCGGGAGGGCAGGAGACCCAGTACTTC,CASSLARRAGGQETQYF
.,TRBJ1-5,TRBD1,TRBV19,TGTGCCAGTAACCACGACAGGGCACAGCCCCAGCATTTT,CASNHDRAQPQHF
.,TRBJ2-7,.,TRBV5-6,TGTGCCAGCAGCTTGGCCGGCAGGACTCCCTACGAGCAGTACTTC,CASSLAGRTPYEQYF
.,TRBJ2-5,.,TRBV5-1,TGCGCCAGCAGCTTCTCGGGAGTGGGGGAAGAGACCCAGTACTTC,CASSFSGVGEETQYF
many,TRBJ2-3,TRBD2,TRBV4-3,TGCGCCAGCAGCCAAGTCGGACTAGCGGGCACGTTCACAGATACGCAGTATTTT,CASSQVGLAGTFTDTQYF
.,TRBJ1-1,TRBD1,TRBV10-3,TGTGCCATCCGCCTTGGACAGGGGGACGAAGCTTTCTTT,CAIRLGQGDEAFF
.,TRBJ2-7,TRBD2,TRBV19,TGTGCCAGTAGTACCGCTAGCGGGACTCACGAGCAGTACTTC,CASSTASGTHEQYF
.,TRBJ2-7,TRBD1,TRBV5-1,TGCGCCAGCAGCTTTAGCCGACAGGGCTACGAGCAGTACTTC,CASSFSRQGYEQYF
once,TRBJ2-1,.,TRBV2,TGTGCCAGCAGTTGGGACTGGAACAATGAGCAGTTCTTC,CASSWDWNNEQFF
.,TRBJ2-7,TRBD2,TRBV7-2,TGTGCCAGCAGCCCACTTGCAGCGGGAGTCGAGCAGTACTTC,CASSPLAAGVEQYF
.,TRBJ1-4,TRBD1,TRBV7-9,TGTGCCAGCAGCCCAACAGGGGGCGAAGGAGAAAAACTGTTTTTT,CASSPTGGEGEKLFF
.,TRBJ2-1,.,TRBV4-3,TGCGCCAGCAGCCAAGCAACTAGCAGCAATGAGCAGTTCTTC,CASSQATSSNEQFF